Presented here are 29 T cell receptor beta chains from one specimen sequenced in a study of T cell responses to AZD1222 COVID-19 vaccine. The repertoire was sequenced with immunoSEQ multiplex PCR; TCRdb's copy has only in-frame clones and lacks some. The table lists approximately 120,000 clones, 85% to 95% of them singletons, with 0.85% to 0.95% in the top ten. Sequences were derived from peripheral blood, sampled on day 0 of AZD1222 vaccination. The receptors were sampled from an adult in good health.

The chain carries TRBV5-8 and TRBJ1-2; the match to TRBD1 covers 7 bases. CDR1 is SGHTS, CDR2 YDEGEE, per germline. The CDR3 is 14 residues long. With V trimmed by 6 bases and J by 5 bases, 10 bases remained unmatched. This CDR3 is CASTLEGTDYGYTF. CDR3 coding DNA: TGTGCCAGCACCCTTGAGGGGACAGATTATGGCTACACCTTC.

CDR3 coding DNA: TGTGCCAGCAGTTTACTACCGGGAAGCTCCTACGAGCAGTACTTC. This encodes CASSLLPGSSYEQYF. V and J are TRBV27 and TRBJ2-7; weak D call: TRBD2 (5 bases). The CDR3 is 15 residues long. In germline, CDR1 is MNHEY, CDR2 SMNVEV (reference sequence). V lost 2 bases and J 0 bases, leaving 11 bases between the germline ends.

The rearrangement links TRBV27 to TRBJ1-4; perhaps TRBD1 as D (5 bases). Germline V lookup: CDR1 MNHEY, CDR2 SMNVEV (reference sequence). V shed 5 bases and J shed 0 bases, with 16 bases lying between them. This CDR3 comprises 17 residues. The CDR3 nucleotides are TGTGCCAGCAGTCCCAGCTTGACGACAGCAACTAATGAAAAACTGTTTTTT. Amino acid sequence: CASSPSLTTATNEKLFF.

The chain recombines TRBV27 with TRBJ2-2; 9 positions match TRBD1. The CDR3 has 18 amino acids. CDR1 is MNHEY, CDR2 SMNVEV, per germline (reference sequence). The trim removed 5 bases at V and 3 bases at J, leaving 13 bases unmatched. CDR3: CASSLYEYRGRDTGELFF. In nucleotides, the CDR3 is TGTGCCAGCAGTCTCTATGAGTACAGGGGGCGCGACACCGGGGAGCTGTTTTTT.

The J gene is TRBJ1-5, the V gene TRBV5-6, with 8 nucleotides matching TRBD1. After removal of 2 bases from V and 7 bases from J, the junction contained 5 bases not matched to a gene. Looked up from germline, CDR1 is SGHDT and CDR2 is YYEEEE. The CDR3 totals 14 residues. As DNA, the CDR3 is TGTGCCAGCAGCTTTGGACAGGGAATCCAGCCCCAGCATTTT. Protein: CASSFGQGIQPQHF. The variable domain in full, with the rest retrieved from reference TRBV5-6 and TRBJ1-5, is DAGVTQSPTHLIKTRGQQVTLRCSPKSGHDTVSWYQQALGQGPQFIFQYYEEEERQRGNFPDRFSGHQFPNYSSELNVNALLLGDSALYLCASSFGQGIQPQHFGDGTRLSIL.

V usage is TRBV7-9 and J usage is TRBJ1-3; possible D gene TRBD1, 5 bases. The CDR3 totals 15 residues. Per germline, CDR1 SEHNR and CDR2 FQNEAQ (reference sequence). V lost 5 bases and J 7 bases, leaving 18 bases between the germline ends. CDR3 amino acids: CASSRPGDGRNTIYF. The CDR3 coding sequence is TGTGCCAGCAGCCGGCCGGGGGACGGCCGGAACACCATATATTTT.

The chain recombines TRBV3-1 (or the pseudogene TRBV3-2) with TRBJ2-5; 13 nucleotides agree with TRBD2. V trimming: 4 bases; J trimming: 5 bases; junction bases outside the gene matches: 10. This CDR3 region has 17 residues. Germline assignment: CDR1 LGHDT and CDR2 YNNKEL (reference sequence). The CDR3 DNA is TGTGCCAGCAGCCGCCCAAAACTAGCGGGGGGGCTGGAGACCCAGTACTTC. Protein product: CASSRPKLAGGLETQYF.

The CDR3 loop is CASSPTSGNYNEQFF. The CDR3 region has the DNA TGTGCCAGCAGCCCGACTAGCGGGAACTACAATGAGCAGTTCTTC. This chain joins TRBV3-1 (or the pseudogene TRBV3-2) and TRBJ2-1; 11 bases align to TRBD2. Germline CDR1 and CDR2: LGHDT and YNNKEL (reference sequence). The junction had 2 bases not matched to a gene; V was cut back by 4 bases and J by 3 bases. The CDR3 is 15 residues long.

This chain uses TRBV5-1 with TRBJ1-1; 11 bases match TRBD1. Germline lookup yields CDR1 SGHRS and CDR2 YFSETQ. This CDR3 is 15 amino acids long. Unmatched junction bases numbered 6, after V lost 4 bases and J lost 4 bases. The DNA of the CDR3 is TGCGCCAGCAGCCTGGGACAGGGGGGAAGCACTGAAGCTTTCTTT. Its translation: CASSLGQGGSTEAFF.

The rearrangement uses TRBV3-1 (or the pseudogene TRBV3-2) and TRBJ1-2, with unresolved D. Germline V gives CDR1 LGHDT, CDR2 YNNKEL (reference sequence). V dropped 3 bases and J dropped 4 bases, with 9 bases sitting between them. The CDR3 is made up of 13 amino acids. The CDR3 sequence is CASSQGGFYGYTF. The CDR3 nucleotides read TGTGCCAGCAGCCAGGGAGGCTTCTATGGCTACACCTTC.

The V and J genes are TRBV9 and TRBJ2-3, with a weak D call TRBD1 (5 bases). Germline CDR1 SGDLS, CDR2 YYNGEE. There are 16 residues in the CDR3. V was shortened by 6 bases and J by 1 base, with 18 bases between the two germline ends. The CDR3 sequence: CASTTSWGAGTDTQYF. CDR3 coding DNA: TGTGCCAGCACCACGTCCTGGGGCGCGGGCACAGATACGCAGTATTTT.

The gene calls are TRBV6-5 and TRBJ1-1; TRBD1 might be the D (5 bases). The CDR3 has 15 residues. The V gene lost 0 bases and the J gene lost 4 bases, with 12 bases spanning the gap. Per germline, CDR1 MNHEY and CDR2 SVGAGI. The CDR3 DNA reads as TGTGCCAGCAGTTACTCCGGGACGTCAGGCACTGAAGCTTTCTTT. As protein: CASSYSGTSGTEAFF.

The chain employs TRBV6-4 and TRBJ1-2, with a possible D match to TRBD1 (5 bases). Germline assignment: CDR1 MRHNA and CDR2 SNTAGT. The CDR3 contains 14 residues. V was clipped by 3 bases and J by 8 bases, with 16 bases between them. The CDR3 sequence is CASSESTGGAGYTF. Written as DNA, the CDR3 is TGTGCCAGCAGTGAAAGCACAGGAGGGGCAGGCTACACCTTC.

CDR3 amino acids: CASSQDLINEQFF. CDR3 coding DNA: TGCGCCAGCAGCCAAGATCTAATAAATGAGCAGTTCTTC. The rearrangement joins TRBV4-1 to TRBJ2-1; D is unresolved. The germline V gene encodes CDR1 MGHRA and CDR2 YSYEKL. Trimming pared 0 bases from V and 7 bases from J, leaving 7 bases between. The CDR3 spans 13 residues.

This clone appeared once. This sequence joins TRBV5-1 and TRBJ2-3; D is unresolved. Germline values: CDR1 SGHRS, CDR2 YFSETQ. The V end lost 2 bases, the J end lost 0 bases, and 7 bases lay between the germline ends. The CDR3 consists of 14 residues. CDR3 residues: CASSFLSSTDTQYF. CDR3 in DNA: TGCGCCAGCAGCTTTTTGTCTAGCACAGATACGCAGTATTTT.

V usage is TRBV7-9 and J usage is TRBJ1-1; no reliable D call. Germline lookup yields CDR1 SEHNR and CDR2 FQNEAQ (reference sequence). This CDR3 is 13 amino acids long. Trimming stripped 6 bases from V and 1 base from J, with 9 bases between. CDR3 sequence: CASSPAGNTEAFF. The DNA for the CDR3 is TGTGCCAGCAGTCCCGCCGGGAACACTGAAGCTTTCTTT. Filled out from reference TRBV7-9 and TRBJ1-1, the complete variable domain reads DTGVSQNPRHKITKRGQNVTFRCDPISEHNRLYWYRQTLGQGPEFLTYFQNEAQLEKSRLLSDRFSAERPKGSFSTLEIQRTEQGDSAMYLCASSPAGNTEAFFGQGTRLTVV.

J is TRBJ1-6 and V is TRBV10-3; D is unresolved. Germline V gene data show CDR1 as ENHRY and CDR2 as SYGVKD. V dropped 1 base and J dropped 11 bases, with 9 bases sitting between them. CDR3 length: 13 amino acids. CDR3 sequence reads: CAISEFNHPPLHF. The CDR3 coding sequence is TGTGCCATCAGTGAGTTCAATCATCCACCCCTCCACTTT.

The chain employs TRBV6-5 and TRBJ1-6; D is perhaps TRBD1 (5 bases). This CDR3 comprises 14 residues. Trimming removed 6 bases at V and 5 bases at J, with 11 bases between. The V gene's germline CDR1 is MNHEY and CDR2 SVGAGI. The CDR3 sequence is CASSWDRDNSPLHF. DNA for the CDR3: TGTGCCAGCAGCTGGGACCGCGATAATTCACCCCTCCACTTT.

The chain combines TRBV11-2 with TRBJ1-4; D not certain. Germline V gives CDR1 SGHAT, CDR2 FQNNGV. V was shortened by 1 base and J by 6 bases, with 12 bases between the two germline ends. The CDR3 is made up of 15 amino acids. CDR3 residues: CASSLAPGSDEKLFF. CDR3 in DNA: TGTGCCAGCAGCTTAGCCCCAGGTTCTGATGAAAAACTGTTTTTT. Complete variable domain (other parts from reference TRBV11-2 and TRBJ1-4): EAGVAQSPRYKIIEKRQSVAFWCNPISGHATLYWYQQILGQGPKLLIQFQNNGVVDDSQLPKDRFSAERLKGVDSTLKIQPAKLEDSAVYLCASSLAPGSDEKLFFGSGTQLSVL.

The CDR3 coding sequence is TGCAGCGTTGCCGAGAACACTGAAGCTTTCTTT. As protein: CSVAENTEAFF. This sequence joins TRBV29-1 and TRBJ1-1, with unresolved D. Germline CDR1 and CDR2: SQVTM and ANQGSEA. The CDR3 spans 11 residues. Between the trimmed V and J ends, which lost 4 bases and 1 base, there was a span of 4 bases.

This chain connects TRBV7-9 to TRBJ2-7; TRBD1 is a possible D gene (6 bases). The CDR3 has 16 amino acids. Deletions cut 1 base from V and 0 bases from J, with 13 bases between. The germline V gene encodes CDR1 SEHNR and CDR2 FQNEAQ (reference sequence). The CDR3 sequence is CASSLGGRGLSYEQYF. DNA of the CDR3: TGTGCCAGCAGCTTAGGTGGCAGGGGCCTCTCCTACGAGCAGTACTTC. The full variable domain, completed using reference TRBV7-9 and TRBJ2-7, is DTGVSQNPRHKITKRGQNVTFRCDPISEHNRLYWYRQTLGQGPEFLTYFQNEAQLEKSRLLSDRFSAERPKGSFSTLEIQRTEQGDSAMYLCASSLGGRGLSYEQYFGPGTRLTVT.

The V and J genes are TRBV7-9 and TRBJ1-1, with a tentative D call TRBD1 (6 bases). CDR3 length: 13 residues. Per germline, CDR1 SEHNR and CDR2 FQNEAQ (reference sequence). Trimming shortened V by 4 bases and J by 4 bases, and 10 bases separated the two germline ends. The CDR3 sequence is CASSSEGGTEAFF. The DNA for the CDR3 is TGTGCCAGCAGCTCGGAGGGGGGCACTGAAGCTTTCTTT.

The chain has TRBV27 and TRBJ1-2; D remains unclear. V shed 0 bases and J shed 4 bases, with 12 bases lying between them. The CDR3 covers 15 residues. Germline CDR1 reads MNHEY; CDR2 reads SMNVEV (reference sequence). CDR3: CASSLSPWATYGYTF. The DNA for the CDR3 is TGTGCCAGCAGTTTATCTCCCTGGGCAACCTATGGCTACACCTTC.

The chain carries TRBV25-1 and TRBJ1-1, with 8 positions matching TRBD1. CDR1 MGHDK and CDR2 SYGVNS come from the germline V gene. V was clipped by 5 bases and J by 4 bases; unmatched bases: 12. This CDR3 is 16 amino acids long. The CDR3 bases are TGTGCCAGCAGTCCCTGGACAGGGAGTTCTGGCACTGAAGCTTTCTTT. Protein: CASSPWTGSSGTEAFF.

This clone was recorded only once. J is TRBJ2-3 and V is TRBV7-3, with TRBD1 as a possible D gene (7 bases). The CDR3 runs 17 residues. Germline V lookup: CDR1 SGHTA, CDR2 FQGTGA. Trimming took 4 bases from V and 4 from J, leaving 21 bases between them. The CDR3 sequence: CASSSSSRGAGADTQYF. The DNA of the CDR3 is TGTGCCAGCAGCTCCTCTTCCAGGGGGGCCGGGGCAGATACGCAGTATTTT.

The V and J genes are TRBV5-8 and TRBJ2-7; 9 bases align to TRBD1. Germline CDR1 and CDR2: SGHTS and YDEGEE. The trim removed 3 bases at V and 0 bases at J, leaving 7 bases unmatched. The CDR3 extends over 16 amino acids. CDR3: CASSSRTGATSYEQYF. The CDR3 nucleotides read TGTGCCAGCAGCTCCAGGACAGGGGCCACCTCCTACGAGCAGTACTTC. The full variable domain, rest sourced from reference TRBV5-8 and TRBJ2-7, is EAGVTQSPTHLIKTRGQQATLRCSPISGHTSVYWYQQALGLGLQFLLWYDEGEERNRGNFPPRFSGRQFPNYSSELNVNALELEDSALYLCASSSRTGATSYEQYFGPGTRLTVT.

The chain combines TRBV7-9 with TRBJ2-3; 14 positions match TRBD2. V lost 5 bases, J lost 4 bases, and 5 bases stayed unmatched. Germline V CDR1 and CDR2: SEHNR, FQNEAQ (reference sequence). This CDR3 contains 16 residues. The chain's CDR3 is CASSTGLAGGPDTQYF. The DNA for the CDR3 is TGTGCCAGCAGCACCGGACTAGCGGGGGGTCCAGATACGCAGTATTTT.

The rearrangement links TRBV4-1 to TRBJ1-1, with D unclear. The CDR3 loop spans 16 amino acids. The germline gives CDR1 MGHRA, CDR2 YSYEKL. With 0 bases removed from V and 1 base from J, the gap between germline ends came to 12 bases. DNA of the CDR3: TGCGCCAGCAGCCAAGATAAGATTGGAGCGAACACTGAAGCTTTCTTT. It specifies CASSQDKIGANTEAFF.

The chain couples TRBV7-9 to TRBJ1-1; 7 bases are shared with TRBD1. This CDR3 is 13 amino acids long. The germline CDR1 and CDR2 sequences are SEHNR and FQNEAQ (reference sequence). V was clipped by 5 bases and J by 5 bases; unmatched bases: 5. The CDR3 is CASSHRGGTEAFF. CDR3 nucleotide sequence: TGTGCCAGCAGCCACAGGGGAGGGACTGAAGCTTTCTTT. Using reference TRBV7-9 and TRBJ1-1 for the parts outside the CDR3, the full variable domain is DTGVSQNPRHKITKRGQNVTFRCDPISEHNRLYWYRQTLGQGPEFLTYFQNEAQLEKSRLLSDRFSAERPKGSFSTLEIQRTEQGDSAMYLCASSHRGGTEAFFGQGTRLTVV.